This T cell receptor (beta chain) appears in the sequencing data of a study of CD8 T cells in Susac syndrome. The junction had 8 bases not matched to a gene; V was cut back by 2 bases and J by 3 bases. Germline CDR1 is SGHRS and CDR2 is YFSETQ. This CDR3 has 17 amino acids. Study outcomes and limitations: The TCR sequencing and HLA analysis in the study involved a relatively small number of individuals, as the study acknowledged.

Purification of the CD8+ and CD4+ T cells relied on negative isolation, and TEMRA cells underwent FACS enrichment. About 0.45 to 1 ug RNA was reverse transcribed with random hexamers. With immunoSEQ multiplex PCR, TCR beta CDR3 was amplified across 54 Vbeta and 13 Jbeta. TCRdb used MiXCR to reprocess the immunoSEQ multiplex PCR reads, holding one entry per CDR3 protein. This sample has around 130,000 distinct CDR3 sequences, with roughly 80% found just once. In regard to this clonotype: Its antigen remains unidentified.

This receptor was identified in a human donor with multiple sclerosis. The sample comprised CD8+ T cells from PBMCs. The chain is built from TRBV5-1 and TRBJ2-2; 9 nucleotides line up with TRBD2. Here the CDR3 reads CASSFSLLAGYTGELFF. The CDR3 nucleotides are TGCGCCAGCAGCTTCTCCCTTCTAGCGGGGTACACCGGGGAGCTGTTTTTT.